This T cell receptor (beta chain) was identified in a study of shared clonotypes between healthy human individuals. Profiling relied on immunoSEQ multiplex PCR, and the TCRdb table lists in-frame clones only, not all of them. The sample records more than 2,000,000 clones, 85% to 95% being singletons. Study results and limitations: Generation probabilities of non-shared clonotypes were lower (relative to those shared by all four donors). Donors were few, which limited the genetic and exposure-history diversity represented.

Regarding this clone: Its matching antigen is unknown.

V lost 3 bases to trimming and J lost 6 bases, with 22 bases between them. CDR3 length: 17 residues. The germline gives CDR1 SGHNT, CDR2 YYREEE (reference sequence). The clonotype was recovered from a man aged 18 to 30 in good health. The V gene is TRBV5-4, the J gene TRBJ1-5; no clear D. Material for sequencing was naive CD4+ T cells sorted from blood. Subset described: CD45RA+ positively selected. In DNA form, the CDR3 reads TGTGCCAGCAGCTATTGGGCCGGAGCGGCCCGGAGTCAGCCCCAGCATTTT. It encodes CASSYWAGAARSQPQHF.